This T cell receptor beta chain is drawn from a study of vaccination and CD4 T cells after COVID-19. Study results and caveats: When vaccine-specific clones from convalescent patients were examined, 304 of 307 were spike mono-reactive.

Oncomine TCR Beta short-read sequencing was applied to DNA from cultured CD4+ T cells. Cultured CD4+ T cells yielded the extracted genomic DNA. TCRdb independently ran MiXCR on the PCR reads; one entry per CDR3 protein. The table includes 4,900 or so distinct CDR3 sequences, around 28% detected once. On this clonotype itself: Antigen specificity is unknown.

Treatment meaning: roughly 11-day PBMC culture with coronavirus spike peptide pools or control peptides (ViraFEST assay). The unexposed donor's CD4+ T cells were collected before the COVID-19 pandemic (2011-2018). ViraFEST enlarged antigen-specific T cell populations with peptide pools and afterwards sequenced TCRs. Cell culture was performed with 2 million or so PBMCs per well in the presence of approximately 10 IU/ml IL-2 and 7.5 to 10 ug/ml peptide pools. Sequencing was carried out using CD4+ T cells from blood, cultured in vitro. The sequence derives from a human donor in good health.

The CDR3 here is CASSLMSGLAGVSTDTQYF. CDR3 sequence (DNA): TGTGCCAGCAGCTTAATGTCGGGACTAGCGGGGGTTAGCACAGATACGCAGTATTTT. V and J are TRBV7-3 and TRBJ2-3; 14 bases map to TRBD2. Germline assignment: CDR1 SGHTA and CDR2 FQGTGA. This CDR3 has 19 amino acids. The ends lost 1 base at V and 0 bases at J; junction bases unmatched: 6.